What follows describes a single T cell receptor beta chain. Data came from immunoSEQ multiplex PCR; TCRdb stores just in-frame clones and leaves some out. The sample lists about 210,000 clones, about 89% occurring once. These data originate in a study of blood T cell repertoires in COVID-19. V lost 4 bases to trimming and J lost 7 bases; unmatched junction nucleotides: 3. CDR3 length: 14 residues. The germline gives CDR1 SNHLY, CDR2 FYNNEI. V gene TRBV2 combines with J gene TRBJ1-6; 8 bases are shared with TRBD1. Sequences were obtained from peripheral blood. This TCR was recovered from a woman in her forties with acute or convalescent COVID-19. CDR3 loop: CASSGQGRNSPLHF. CDR3 in DNA: TGTGCCAGCAGTGGACAGGGGCGGAATTCACCCCTCCACTTT.